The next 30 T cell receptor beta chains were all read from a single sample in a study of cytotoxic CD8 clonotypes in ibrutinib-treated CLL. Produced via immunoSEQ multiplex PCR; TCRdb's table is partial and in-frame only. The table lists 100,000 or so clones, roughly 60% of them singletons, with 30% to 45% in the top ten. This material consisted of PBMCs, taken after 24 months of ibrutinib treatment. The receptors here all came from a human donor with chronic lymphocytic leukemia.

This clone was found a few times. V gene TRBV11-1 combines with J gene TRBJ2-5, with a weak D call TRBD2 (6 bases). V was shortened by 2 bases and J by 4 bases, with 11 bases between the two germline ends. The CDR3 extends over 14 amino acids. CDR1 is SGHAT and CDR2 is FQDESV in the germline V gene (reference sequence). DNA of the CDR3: TGTGCCAGCAGCTTATTCGGGAGCCGAGAGACCCAGTACTTC. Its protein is CASSLFGSRETQYF.

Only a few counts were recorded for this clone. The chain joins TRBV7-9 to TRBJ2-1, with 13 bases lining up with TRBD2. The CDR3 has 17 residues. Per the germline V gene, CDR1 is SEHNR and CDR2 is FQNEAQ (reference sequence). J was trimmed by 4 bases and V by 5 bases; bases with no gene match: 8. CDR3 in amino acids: CASSQGGLAGLYNEQFF. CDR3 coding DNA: TGTGCCAGCAGCCAAGGGGGACTAGCGGGACTGTACAATGAGCAGTTCTTC.

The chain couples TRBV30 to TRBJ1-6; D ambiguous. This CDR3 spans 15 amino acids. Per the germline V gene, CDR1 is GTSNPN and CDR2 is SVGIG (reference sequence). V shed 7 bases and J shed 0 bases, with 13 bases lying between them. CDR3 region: CAFVWGSSYNSPLHF. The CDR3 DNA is TGTGCCTTCGTTTGGGGAAGCTCCTATAATTCACCCCTCCACTTT.

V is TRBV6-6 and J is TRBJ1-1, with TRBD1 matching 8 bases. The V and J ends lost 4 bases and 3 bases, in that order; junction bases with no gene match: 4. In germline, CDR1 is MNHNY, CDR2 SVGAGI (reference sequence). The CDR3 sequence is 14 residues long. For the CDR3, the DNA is TGTGCCAGCAGTTCACGGACAGGGTACACTGAAGCTTTCTTT. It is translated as CASSSRTGYTEAFF.

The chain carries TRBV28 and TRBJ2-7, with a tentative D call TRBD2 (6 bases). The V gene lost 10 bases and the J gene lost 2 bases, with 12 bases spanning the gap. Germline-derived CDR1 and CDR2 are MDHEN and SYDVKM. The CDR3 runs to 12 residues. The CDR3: CAIGPGAYEQYF. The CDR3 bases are TGTGCCATCGGTCCGGGAGCCTACGAGCAGTACTTC. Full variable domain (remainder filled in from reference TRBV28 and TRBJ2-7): DVKVTQSSRYLVKRTGEKVFLECVQDMDHENMFWYRQDPGLGLRLIYFSYDVKMKEKGDIPEGYSVSREKKERFSLILESASTNQTSMYLCAIGPGAYEQYFGPGTRLTVT.

The CDR3 nucleotides are TGCGCCAGCAGCTTGCTAGGTTCGGATACCGGGGAGCTGTTTTTT. The encoded protein is CASSLLGSDTGELFF. The rearrangement uses TRBV5-1 and TRBJ2-2; D is unclear. The germline gives CDR1 SGHRS, CDR2 YFSETQ. V lost 1 base to trimming and J lost 5 bases, with 12 bases between them. This CDR3 is built from 15 residues.

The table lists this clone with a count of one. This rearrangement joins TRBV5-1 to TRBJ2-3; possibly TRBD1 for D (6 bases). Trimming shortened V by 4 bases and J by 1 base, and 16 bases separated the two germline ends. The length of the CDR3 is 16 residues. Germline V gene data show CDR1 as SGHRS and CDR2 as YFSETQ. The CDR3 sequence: CASSPGRQAGTDTQYF. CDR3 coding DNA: TGCGCCAGCAGCCCGGGACGACAGGCTGGCACAGATACGCAGTATTTT.

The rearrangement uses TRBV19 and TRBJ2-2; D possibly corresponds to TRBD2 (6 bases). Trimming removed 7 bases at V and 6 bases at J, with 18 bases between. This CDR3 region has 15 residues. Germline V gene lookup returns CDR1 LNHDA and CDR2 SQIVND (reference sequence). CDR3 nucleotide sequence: TGTGCCAGTATTTCTGCCAGCCGGGACTCCGGGGAGCTGTTTTTT. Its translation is CASISASRDSGELFF.

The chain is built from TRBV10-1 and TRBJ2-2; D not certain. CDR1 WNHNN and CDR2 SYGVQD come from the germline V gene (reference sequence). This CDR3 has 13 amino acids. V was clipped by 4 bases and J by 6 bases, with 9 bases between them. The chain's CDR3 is CASSGTRPGELFF. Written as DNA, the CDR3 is TGCGCCAGCAGTGGCACGAGGCCCGGGGAGCTGTTTTTT.

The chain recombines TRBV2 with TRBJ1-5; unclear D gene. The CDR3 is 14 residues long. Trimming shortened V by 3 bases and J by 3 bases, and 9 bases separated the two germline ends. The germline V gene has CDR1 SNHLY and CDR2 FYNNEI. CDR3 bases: TGTGCCAGCAGTGAGTTGGCAGTCAATCAGCCCCAGCATTTT. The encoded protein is CASSELAVNQPQHF.

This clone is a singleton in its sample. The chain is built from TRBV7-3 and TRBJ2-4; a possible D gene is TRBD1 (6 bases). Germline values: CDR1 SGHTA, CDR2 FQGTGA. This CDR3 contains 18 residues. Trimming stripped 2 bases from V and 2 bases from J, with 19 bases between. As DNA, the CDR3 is TGTGCCAGCAGCTTAGGCTCAGGGGCTCCCGGGACCAAAAACATTCAGTACTTC. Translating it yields CASSLGSGAPGTKNIQYF.

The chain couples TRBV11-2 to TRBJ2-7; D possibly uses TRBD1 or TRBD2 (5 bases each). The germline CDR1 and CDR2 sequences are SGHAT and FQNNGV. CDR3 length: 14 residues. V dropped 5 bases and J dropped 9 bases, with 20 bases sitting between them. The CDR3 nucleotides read TGTGCCAGCAGCGTACCGGGACCGCGAGTTGGGCAGTACTTC. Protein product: CASSVPGPRVGQYF.

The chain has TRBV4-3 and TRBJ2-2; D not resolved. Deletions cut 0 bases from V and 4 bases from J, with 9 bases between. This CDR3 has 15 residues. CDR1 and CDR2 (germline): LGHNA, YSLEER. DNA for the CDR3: TGCGCCAGCAGCCAAGAGTTTGTATCCACCGGGGAGCTGTTTTTT. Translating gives CASSQEFVSTGELFF.

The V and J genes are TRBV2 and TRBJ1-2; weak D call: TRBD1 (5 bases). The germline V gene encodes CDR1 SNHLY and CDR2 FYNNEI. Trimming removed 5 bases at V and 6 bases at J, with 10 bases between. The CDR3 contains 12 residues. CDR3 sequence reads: CASSQEGNGYTF. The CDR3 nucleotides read TGTGCCAGCAGTCAAGAGGGGAATGGCTACACCTTC.

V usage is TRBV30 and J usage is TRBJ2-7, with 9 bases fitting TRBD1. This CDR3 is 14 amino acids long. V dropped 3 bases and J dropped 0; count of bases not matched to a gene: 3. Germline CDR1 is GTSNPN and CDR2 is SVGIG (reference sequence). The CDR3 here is CAWSGQGTSYEQYF. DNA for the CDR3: TGTGCCTGGAGCGGACAGGGGACCTCCTACGAGCAGTACTTC.

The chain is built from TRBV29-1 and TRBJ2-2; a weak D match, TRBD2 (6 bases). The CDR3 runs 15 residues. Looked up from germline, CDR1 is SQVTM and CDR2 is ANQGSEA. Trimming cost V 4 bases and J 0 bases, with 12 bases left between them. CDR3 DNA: TGCAGCGTTGCACTTGGCGGGGCGAACACCGGGGAGCTGTTTTTT. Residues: CSVALGGANTGELFF.

CDR3 sequence: CAWSPYGGGRDNYGYTF. The DNA of the CDR3 is TGTGCCTGGAGTCCTTACGGAGGGGGCAGGGATAACTATGGCTACACCTTC. The J gene is TRBJ1-2, the V gene TRBV30; TRBD1 matches 7 bases. Germline trimming cut 2 bases from V and 1 base from J; bases unmatched to any gene: 13. The CDR3 has 17 residues. Germline CDR1 is GTSNPN and CDR2 is SVGIG (reference sequence).

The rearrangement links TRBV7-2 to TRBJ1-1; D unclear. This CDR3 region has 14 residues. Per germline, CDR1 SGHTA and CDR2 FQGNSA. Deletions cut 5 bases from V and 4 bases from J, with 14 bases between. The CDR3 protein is CASSTEVLGTEAFF. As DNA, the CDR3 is TGTGCCAGCAGCACCGAGGTCCTGGGCACTGAAGCTTTCTTT.

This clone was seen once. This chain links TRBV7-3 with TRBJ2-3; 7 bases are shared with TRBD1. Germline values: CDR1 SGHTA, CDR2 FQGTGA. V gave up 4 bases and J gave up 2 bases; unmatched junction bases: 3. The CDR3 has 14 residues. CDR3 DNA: TGTGCCAGCAGCTCAGGACAGGCCACAGATACGCAGTATTTT. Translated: CASSSGQATDTQYF.

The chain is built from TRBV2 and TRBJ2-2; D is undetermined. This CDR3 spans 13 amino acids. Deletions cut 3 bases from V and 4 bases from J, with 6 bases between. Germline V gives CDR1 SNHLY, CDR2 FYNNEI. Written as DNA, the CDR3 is TGTGCCAGCAGTGATCAGTTCACCGGGGAGCTGTTTTTT. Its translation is CASSDQFTGELFF.

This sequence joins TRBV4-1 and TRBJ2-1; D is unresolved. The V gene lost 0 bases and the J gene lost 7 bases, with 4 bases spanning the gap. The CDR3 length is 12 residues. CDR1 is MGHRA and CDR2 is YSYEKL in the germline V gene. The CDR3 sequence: CASSQDGNEQFF. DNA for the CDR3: TGCGCCAGCAGCCAAGATGGAAATGAGCAGTTCTTC.

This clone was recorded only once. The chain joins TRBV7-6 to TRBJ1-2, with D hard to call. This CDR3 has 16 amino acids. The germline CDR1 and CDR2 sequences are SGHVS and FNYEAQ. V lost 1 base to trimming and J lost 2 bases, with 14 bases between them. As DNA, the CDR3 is TGTGCCAGCAGCTTAGGACGGGCCAGATCGAACTATGGCTACACCTTC. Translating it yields CASSLGRARSNYGYTF.

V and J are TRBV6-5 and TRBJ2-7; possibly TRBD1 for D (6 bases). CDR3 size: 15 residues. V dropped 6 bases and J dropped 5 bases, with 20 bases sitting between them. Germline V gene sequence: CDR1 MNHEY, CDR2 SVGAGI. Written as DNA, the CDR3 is TGTGCCAGCAGACTAGGGACAAAGGCCCCCAACGAGCAGTACTTC. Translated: CASRLGTKAPNEQYF.

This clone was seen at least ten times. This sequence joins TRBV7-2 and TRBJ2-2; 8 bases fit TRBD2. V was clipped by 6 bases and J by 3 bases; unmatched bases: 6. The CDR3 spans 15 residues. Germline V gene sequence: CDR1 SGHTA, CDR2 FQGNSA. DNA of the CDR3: TGTGCCAGCAGACTTACTAGCGGATACACCGGGGAGCTGTTTTTT. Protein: CASRLTSGYTGELFF.

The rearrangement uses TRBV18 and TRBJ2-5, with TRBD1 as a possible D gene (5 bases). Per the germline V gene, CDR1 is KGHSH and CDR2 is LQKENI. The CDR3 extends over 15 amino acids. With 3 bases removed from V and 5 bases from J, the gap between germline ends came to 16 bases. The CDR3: CASSPTGEVWETQYF. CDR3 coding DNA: TGTGCCAGCTCACCCACAGGCGAGGTTTGGGAGACCCAGTACTTC. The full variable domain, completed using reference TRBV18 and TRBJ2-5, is NAGVMQNPRHLVRRRGQEARLRCSPMKGHSHVYWYRQLPEEGLKFMVYLQKENIIDESGMPKERFSAEFPKEGPSILRIQQVVRGDSAAYFCASSPTGEVWETQYFGPGTRLLVL.

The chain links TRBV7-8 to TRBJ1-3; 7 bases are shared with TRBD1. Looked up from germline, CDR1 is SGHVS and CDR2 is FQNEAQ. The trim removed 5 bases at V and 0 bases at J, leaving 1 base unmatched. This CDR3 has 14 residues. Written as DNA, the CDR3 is TGTGCCAGCAGCCCAGGGGGCTCTGGAAACACCATATATTTT. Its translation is CASSPGGSGNTIYF.

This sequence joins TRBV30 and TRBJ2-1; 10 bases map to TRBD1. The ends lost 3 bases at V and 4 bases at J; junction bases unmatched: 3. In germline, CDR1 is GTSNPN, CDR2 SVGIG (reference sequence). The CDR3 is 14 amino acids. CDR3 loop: CAWSGDRGYNEQFF. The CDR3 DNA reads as TGTGCCTGGAGCGGGGACAGGGGTTACAATGAGCAGTTCTTC.

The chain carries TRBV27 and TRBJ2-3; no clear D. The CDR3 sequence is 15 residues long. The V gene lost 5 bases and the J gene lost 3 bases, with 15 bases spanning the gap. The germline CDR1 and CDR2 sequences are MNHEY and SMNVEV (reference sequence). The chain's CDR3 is CASSLIGPRTDTQYF. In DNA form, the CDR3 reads TGTGCCAGCAGTCTTATCGGCCCTAGGACAGATACGCAGTATTTT.

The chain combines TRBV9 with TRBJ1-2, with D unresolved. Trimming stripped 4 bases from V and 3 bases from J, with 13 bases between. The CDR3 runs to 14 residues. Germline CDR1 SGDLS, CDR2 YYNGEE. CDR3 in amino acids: CASSPPEGYYGYTF. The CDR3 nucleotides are TGTGCCAGCAGCCCCCCGGAGGGATACTATGGCTACACCTTC.

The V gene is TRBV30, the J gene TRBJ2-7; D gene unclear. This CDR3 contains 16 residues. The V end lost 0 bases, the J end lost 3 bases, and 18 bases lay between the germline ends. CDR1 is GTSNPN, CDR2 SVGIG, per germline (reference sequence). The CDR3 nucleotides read TGTGCCTGGAGTGTTCATCGGAACCTCCAAAACTACGAGCAGTACTTC. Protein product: CAWSVHRNLQNYEQYF.